The 14 T cell receptor beta chains reported below all come from one sample, sequenced in a study of blood T cell repertoires in COVID-19. TCRdb's copy holds only in-frame clones and misses some; the assay was immunoSEQ multiplex PCR. The table includes some 180,000 clones, under 90% detected once. Sequenced sample: peripheral blood. The receptors derive from a woman aged 80 or older with acute or convalescent COVID-19.

V is TRBV11-2 and J is TRBJ1-3, with 7 bases aligning to TRBD1. CDR1 and CDR2 from the germline V gene are SGHAT and FQNNGV. The V segment lost 3 bases and the J segment 6 bases; nucleotides outside the gene matches: 8. This CDR3 has 15 residues. The CDR3 sequence is CASSLSGTVLNTIYF. As DNA, the CDR3 is TGTGCCAGCAGCTTGTCCGGGACAGTTCTAAACACCATATATTTT.

The chain links TRBV28 to TRBJ1-1; 7 nucleotides agree with TRBD1. J lost 1 base, V lost 9 bases, and 8 bases had no gene match. This CDR3 has 14 residues. Germline V CDR1 and CDR2: MDHEN, SYDVKM. The CDR3 protein is CASQPGQRNTEAFF. In DNA form, the CDR3 reads TGTGCCAGTCAACCGGGACAGCGGAACACTGAAGCTTTCTTT.

The gene calls are TRBV12-5 and TRBJ2-5, with 7 bases that match TRBD2. Germline values: CDR1 LGHNT, CDR2 FRNRAP. Trimming cost V 7 bases and J 5 bases; bases outside gene matches: 13. The CDR3 is made up of 15 amino acids. Written as DNA, the CDR3 is TGTGCTAGTGCCCAGATACCCGGACTAGAGGAGACCCAGTACTTC. Translated: CASAQIPGLEETQYF.

The genes are TRBV5-4 and TRBJ1-2; D is possibly TRBD1 (6 bases). The germline V gene has CDR1 SGHNT and CDR2 YYREEE (reference sequence). With 2 bases removed from V and 8 bases from J, the gap between germline ends came to 19 bases. The CDR3 runs 15 residues. CDR3 DNA: TGTGCCAGCAGCTTCAGGGGCGCGGGGGTCGGAGGCTACACCTTC. It is translated as CASSFRGAGVGGYTF.

The chain employs TRBV6-2 or TRBV6-3 and TRBJ1-5; D possibly corresponds to TRBD1 (6 bases). The CDR3 totals 14 residues. Trimming removed 4 bases from V and 4 bases from J, with 11 bases in between. Germline assignment: CDR1 MNHEY and CDR2 SVGEGT. CDR3 in DNA: TGTGCCAGCAGTTCTGGACAGCTAAATCAGCCCCAGCATTTT. This sequence encodes CASSSGQLNQPQHF.

This clone was observed a single time. The rearrangement joins TRBV30 to TRBJ1-4; 9 bases are a match to TRBD1. This CDR3 spans 14 amino acids. The ends lost 5 bases at V and 8 bases at J; junction bases unmatched: 9. Germline CDR1 reads GTSNPN; CDR2 reads SVGIG (reference sequence). CDR3 residues: CAWGRGQGWEKLFF. Here the CDR3 DNA reads TGTGCCTGGGGACGGGGACAGGGCTGGGAAAAACTGTTTTTT.

The rearrangement links TRBV28 to TRBJ1-1, with no clear D. The V end was cut by 4 bases, the J end by 4 bases, with 16 bases between. The germline gives CDR1 MDHEN, CDR2 SYDVKM. The CDR3 covers 15 residues. The CDR3 protein is CASSSRELPGTEAFF. The CDR3 DNA sequence: TGTGCCAGCAGTTCCCGGGAGCTCCCGGGCACTGAAGCTTTCTTT.

The genes are TRBV7-3 and TRBJ2-3, with 11 bases aligning to TRBD2. Looked up from germline, CDR1 is SGHTA and CDR2 is FQGTGA. Trimming took 5 bases from V and 3 from J; bases not matched to a gene: 7. The CDR3 is made up of 16 amino acids. The CDR3 protein is CASSLSGGAGTDTQYF. CDR3 sequence (DNA): TGTGCCAGCAGCCTTAGCGGGGGGGCCGGGACAGATACGCAGTATTTT. The full variable domain, in which reference TRBV7-3 and TRBJ2-3 provide the parts outside the CDR3, is GAGVSQTPSNKVTEKGKYVELRCDPISGHTALYWYRQSLGQGPEFLIYFQGTGAADDSGLPNDRFFAVRPEGSVSTLKIQRTERGDSAVYLCASSLSGGAGTDTQYFGPGTRLTVL.

V and J are TRBV28 and TRBJ1-2, with 12 bases identical to TRBD1. The CDR3 length is 16 residues. The germline gives CDR1 MDHEN, CDR2 SYDVKM. Losses at the gene ends were 7 bases for V and 8 bases for J; bases not matched to a gene: 14. For the CDR3, the DNA is TGTGCCAGCACGATTTTAGGGGGACAGGGGGCGTCGGGCTACACCTTC. This encodes CASTILGGQGASGYTF.

There are a few counts of this clone. V usage is TRBV4-3 and J usage is TRBJ2-1, with a possible D match to TRBD2 (6 bases). Germline CDR1 LGHNA, CDR2 YSLEER. V gave up 0 bases and J gave up 6 bases, with 18 bases separating them. The CDR3 runs 17 residues. DNA for the CDR3: TGCGCCAGCAGCCAAGATTTGGGCGGGACTGCCCTCAATGAGCAGTTCTTC. This gives the protein CASSQDLGGTALNEQFF.

V usage is TRBV19 and J usage is TRBJ1-4; 7 positions match TRBD1. Germline V gene data show CDR1 as LNHDA and CDR2 as SQIVND (reference sequence). The CDR3 has 14 residues. The V and J ends lost 6 bases and 3 bases, in that order; junction bases with no gene match: 4. CDR3 protein: CASRRQGANEKLFF. The CDR3, as DNA: TGTGCCAGTAGGAGACAGGGTGCTAATGAAAAACTGTTTTTT. Looking up the rest from reference TRBV19 and TRBJ1-4 gives the full variable domain: DGGITQSPKYLFRKEGQNVTLSCEQNLNHDAMYWYRQDPGQGLRLIYYSQIVNDFQKGDIAEGYSVSREKKESFPLTVTSAQKNPTAFYLCASRRQGANEKLFFGSGTQLSVL.

The genes are TRBV14 and TRBJ2-1; 8 bases map to TRBD1. This CDR3 contains 18 residues. Per germline, CDR1 SGHDN and CDR2 FVKESK. V lost 4 bases and J lost 3; bases outside the gene matches: 14. The CDR3 region is CASSLRPPGGILYNEQFF. In DNA form, the CDR3 reads TGTGCCAGCAGCCTCCGTCCCCCAGGGGGCATTCTCTACAATGAGCAGTTCTTC.

The chain carries TRBV3-1 (or the pseudogene TRBV3-2) and TRBJ2-4; D might be TRBD2 (6 bases). Trimming removed 0 bases from V and 0 bases from J, with 21 bases in between. The CDR3 spans 20 residues. Germline loops: CDR1 LGHDT, CDR2 YNNKEL (reference sequence). In nucleotides, the CDR3 is TGTGCCAGCAGCCAAGACCCCAATAGGGAGGAGCTACTAGCCAAAAACATTCAGTACTTC. Residues: CASSQDPNREELLAKNIQYF.

This clone has a handful of counts. The chain uses TRBV5-4 and TRBJ1-2; weak D call: TRBD1 (5 bases). Trimming took off 4 bases at V and 4 bases at J, with 8 bases between the two ends. Germline loops: CDR1 SGHNT, CDR2 YYREEE (reference sequence). The CDR3 sequence is 12 residues long. The CDR3 sequence is CASSRDSYGYTF. CDR3 in DNA: TGTGCCAGCAGCCGAGACAGCTATGGCTACACCTTC.